This entry is about one T cell receptor (beta chain). Its antigen is not identified. Gene names refer to mouse genes. The observed sequence ends 1 residue before the CDR3 terminus, with the missing tail filled in from the germline J gene. These data are taken from a study of tissue T cells after allogeneic stem cell transplantation. Study-wide findings and caveats: In patients and mice, blood and spleen missed much of tissue repertoire. Anatomically similar tissues had similar TCR repertoires within each patient.

Indicated time point: mouse harvest day 14 after allogeneic transplant. Each mouse received 10^7 T-cell-depleted marrow cells plus 10^6 splenic CD5+ T cells by tail vein. Germline V gene data show CDR1 as KGHPV and CDR2 as FQNQEV (reference sequence). The CDR3 is 13 amino acids. V gave up 4 bases and J gave up 4 bases; unmatched junction bases: 1. Using immunoSEQ multiplex PCR, the repertoire was profiled, and TCRdb retains in-frame clones only, with some absent. The sample comprises over 4,500 clones, approximately 47% of which are singletons, and roughly 20% rests with the top ten. The chain employs TRBV26 and TRBJ2-5; 8 bases are shared with TRBD1. Specimen: gut tissue. This TCR came from a female BALB/c mouse given C57BL/6 T cells with graft-versus-host disease after an allogeneic hematopoietic cell transplant. The CDR3 sequence is CASSPGGKDTQYF. The CDR3 bases that were read are TGTGCCAGCAGTCCAGGGGGCAAAGACACCCAGTAC.